This T cell receptor beta chain stems from a study of sequential checkpoint blockade in melanoma. The treatment was: randomized to nivolumab then ipilimumab (arm A) or the reverse (arm B). Patients had received no earlier DNA-damaging chemotherapy. Measured with immunoSEQ multiplex PCR; TCRdb has only the in-frame clones, and not every one. The sample lists 13,000 or so clones, approximately 83% occurring once. The length of the CDR3 is 17 residues. V lost 8 bases and J lost 1; bases outside the gene matches: 13. Looked up from germline, CDR1 is MNHEY and CDR2 is SMNVEV (reference sequence). Sequenced material: CD8+ T cells sorted from blood (inferred from file names), taken from a patient given nivolumab and ipilimumab in sequence. This sequence was found in a human donor with melanoma. J is TRBJ1-1 and V is TRBV27, with 10 bases that match TRBD1. CDR3 residues: CASHRQGAILWNTEAFF. DNA of the CDR3: TGTGCCAGCCACAGACAGGGGGCTATTTTGTGGAACACTGAAGCTTTCTTT.